What follows are 14 T cell receptor beta chains derived from one specimen sequenced in a study of identical twins. One entry per CDR3 protein results from TCRdb running MiXCR on the 5' RACE reads. The data contain about 220,000 distinct CDR3 sequences, around 10% of them singletons. Material for sequencing was memory (CD45RO+) T cells sorted from blood. These receptors originate from a woman between 18 and 29 years old in good health.

CDR3 DNA: TGCGCCAGCAGCAGGGGGACTCCAAGCACAGATACGCAGTATTTT. Amino acid sequence: CASSRGTPSTDTQYF. The chain couples TRBV5-1 to TRBJ2-3; D may match TRBD1 or TRBD2 (6 bases each). This CDR3 is built from 15 residues. V gave up 4 bases and J gave up 0 bases, with 12 bases separating them. CDR1 and CDR2 (germline): SGHRS, YFSETQ.

The chain combines TRBV18 with TRBJ2-5; D is unresolved. The germline V and J ends were trimmed by 3 bases and 5 bases, with 10 bases remaining between them. The CDR3 spans 13 residues. Germline CDR1 reads KGHSH; CDR2 reads LQKENI. This CDR3 is CASSPSRLETQYF. CDR3 DNA sequence: TGTGCCAGCTCACCGTCCAGGTTGGAGACCCAGTACTTC.

This chain connects TRBV5-8 to TRBJ2-1, with 8 bases aligning to TRBD1. V lost 2 bases to trimming and J lost 5 bases; unmatched junction nucleotides: 6. Germline V gives CDR1 SGHTS, CDR2 YDEGEE. There are 15 residues in the CDR3. This CDR3 is CASSFRGRRNNEQFF. CDR3 in DNA: TGTGCCAGCAGCTTCAGGGGGCGTAGGAACAATGAGCAGTTCTTC. The complete variable domain, with remaining parts taken from reference TRBV5-8 and TRBJ2-1, reads EAGVTQSPTHLIKTRGQQATLRCSPISGHTSVYWYQQALGLGLQFLLWYDEGEERNRGNFPPRFSGRQFPNYSSELNVNALELEDSALYLCASSFRGRRNNEQFFGPGTRLTVL.

The chain is built from TRBV6-1 and TRBJ1-5; unclear D gene. This CDR3 has 12 residues. V was trimmed by 2 bases and J by 6 bases, leaving 5 bases between them. Germline V gives CDR1 MNHNS, CDR2 SASEGT. The CDR3 DNA reads TGTGCCAGCAGTGAACGGGCTCAGCCCCAGCATTTT. This gives the protein CASSERAQPQHF.

About this clonotype: This may come from a read error, since a much larger clone is one base off. The chain is built from TRBV6-2 or TRBV6-3 and TRBJ2-7; 11 bases match TRBD2. Germline values: CDR1 MNHEY, CDR2 SVGEGT. Trimming at V came to 0 bases and at J to 4 bases, leaving 2 bases not matched to a gene. The CDR3 is made up of 15 amino acids. The CDR3 DNA is TGTGCCAGCAGTTACTCCACTAGCGGGAGTTACGAGCAGTACTTC. This codes for CASSYSTSGSYEQYF.

This clonotype was counted only a few times. The CDR3 here is CASIGQNEAFF. Here the CDR3 DNA reads TGTGCCAGCATAGGACAGAATGAAGCTTTCTTT. The rearrangement joins TRBV7-4 to TRBJ1-1, with TRBD1 as a possible D gene (6 bases). V lost 7 bases to trimming and J lost 7 bases, with 10 bases between them. The CDR3 has 11 residues. Per germline, CDR1 SGHVT and CDR2 SQSDAQ.

This clonotype was observed at least ten times. The chain carries TRBV5-1 and TRBJ1-1, with D perhaps TRBD1 (5 bases). Deletions cut 4 bases from V and 1 base from J, with 11 bases between. This CDR3 region has 14 residues. The germline V gene has CDR1 SGHRS and CDR2 YFSETQ. CDR3 amino acids: CASSLGTQNTEAFF. For the CDR3, the DNA is TGCGCCAGCAGCCTGGGGACGCAGAACACTGAAGCTTTCTTT.

The genes are TRBV20-1 and TRBJ2-7, with D hard to call. V lost 6 bases and J 3 bases, leaving 15 bases between the germline ends. The germline V gene has CDR1 DFQATT and CDR2 SNEGSKA (reference sequence). There are 13 residues in the CDR3. This CDR3 reads CSAQPRPDYEQYF. The CDR3 region has the DNA TGCAGTGCCCAGCCCAGACCGGACTACGAGCAGTACTTC.

Here the CDR3 reads CASSPPVTDEQFF. The CDR3 DNA sequence: TGTGCCAGCAGCCCCCCAGTGACTGATGAGCAGTTCTTC. The chain employs TRBV7-2 and TRBJ2-1; D is unclear. The germline CDR1 and CDR2 sequences are SGHTA and FQGNSA. Trimming cost V 5 bases and J 8 bases, with 13 bases left between them. This CDR3 spans 13 amino acids.

In DNA form, the CDR3 reads TGCGCCAGCAGCCAAGATGTCGGGGACACCTACGAGCAGTACTTC. Amino acid sequence: CASSQDVGDTYEQYF. The chain couples TRBV4-3 to TRBJ2-7; maybe TRBD1 (6 bases). The CDR3 loop spans 15 amino acids. Between the trimmed V and J ends, which lost 0 bases and 2 bases, there was a span of 11 bases. Germline V gives CDR1 LGHNA, CDR2 YSLEER.

This clonotype has more than one count but fewer than ten. The V gene is TRBV27, the J gene TRBJ1-1; TRBD1 aligns across 7 bases. Germline CDR1 and CDR2: MNHEY and SMNVEV (reference sequence). The CDR3 loop spans 15 amino acids. The V segment lost 4 bases and the J segment 4 bases; nucleotides outside the gene matches: 9. The CDR3: CASSYSTGRATEAFF. CDR3 bases: TGTGCCAGCAGTTATTCGACAGGGAGGGCCACTGAAGCTTTCTTT.

This chain uses TRBV10-3 with TRBJ2-1; 11 bases agree with TRBD2. Germline V gene lookup returns CDR1 ENHRY and CDR2 SYGVKD. The CDR3 runs 16 residues. The V gene end was trimmed by 4 bases and the J gene end by 7 bases; junction bases not matched to a gene: 9. The CDR3 nucleotides are TGTGCCATCAGTGGGCGCCCGGGACTAGCGGTGAATGAGCAGTTCTTC. Its protein product is CAISGRPGLAVNEQFF.

The CDR3 DNA reads TGCGCCAGCAGCCAAGATCACGAGCAGTACTTC. It codes for CASSQDHEQYF. This chain uses TRBV4-1 with TRBJ2-7; D is unclear. The CDR3 is 11 residues long. Germline CDR1 is MGHRA and CDR2 is YSYEKL. Trimming shortened V by 0 bases and J by 5 bases, and 2 bases separated the two germline ends.

Many counts were recorded for this clonotype. The CDR3 protein is CSAQGGNTIYF. CDR3 nucleotides: TGCAGTGCCCAGGGGGGAAACACCATATATTTT. The V and J genes are TRBV20-1 and TRBJ1-3; D possibly corresponds to TRBD1 (6 bases). CDR1 DFQATT and CDR2 SNEGSKA come from the germline V gene (reference sequence). The germline V and J ends were trimmed by 6 bases and 4 bases, with 7 bases remaining between them. The length of the CDR3 is 11 residues.